These 32 T cell receptor beta chains were sequenced from one sample in a study of OX40 agonist ivuxolimab in advanced cancers. TCRdb's table, derived via immunoSEQ multiplex PCR, lists solely in-frame clones and lacks some. Here the sample spans some 64,000 clones, roughly 84% being singletons. The specimen was CD4+ or CD8+ T cells sorted from blood, collected in a trial of the OX40 agonist ivuxolimab. Receptor source: an adult with an advanced solid tumor such as melanoma, head and neck, liver or kidney cancer.

V and J are TRBV6-5 and TRBJ1-2, with D perhaps matching TRBD1 (5 bases). The CDR3 covers 13 residues. CDR1 and CDR2 from the germline V gene are MNHEY and SVGAGI. The germline V and J ends were trimmed by 6 bases and 0 bases, with 8 bases remaining between them. The CDR3, as DNA: TGTGCCAGCAGGGAGACAGCTAACTATGGCTACACCTTC. Amino acid sequence: CASRETANYGYTF.

The CDR3 loop is CASSPVSQETQYF. CDR3 in DNA: TGTGCCAGCAGCCCGGTCAGCCAAGAGACCCAGTACTTC. The V call is TRBV2, the J call TRBJ2-5; no firm D call. The germline CDR1 and CDR2 sequences are SNHLY and FYNNEI. Trimming shortened V by 6 bases and J by 1 base, and 9 bases separated the two germline ends. The CDR3 extends over 13 amino acids.

J is TRBJ1-6 and V is TRBV10-3; D possibly corresponds to TRBD1 (5 bases). CDR1 is ENHRY and CDR2 is SYGVKD in the germline V gene. The CDR3 runs 12 residues. The V and J ends lost 4 bases and 8 bases respectively, with 6 bases between them. For the CDR3, the DNA is TGTGCCATCAGTGGAGGGGATTCACCCCTCCACTTT. It encodes CAISGGDSPLHF.

This clone was found once. The V call is TRBV6-1, the J call TRBJ1-5, with D tentatively TRBD1 (5 bases). Deletions cut 0 bases from V and 9 bases from J, with 12 bases between. Germline values: CDR1 MNHNS, CDR2 SASEGT. CDR3 length: 14 amino acids. CDR3 in amino acids: CASSEATVHRPQHF. The DNA for the CDR3 is TGTGCCAGCAGTGAAGCGACAGTCCATAGGCCCCAGCATTTT.

The chain employs TRBV5-1 and TRBJ2-5; the D gene is possibly TRBD2 (5 bases). Germline CDR1 is SGHRS and CDR2 is YFSETQ. The CDR3 has 14 residues. V shed 0 bases and J shed 6 bases, with 12 bases lying between them. The CDR3 coding sequence is TGCGCCAGCAGCTTGGTCATCGGGGAACAGACCCAGTACTTC. Its translation is CASSLVIGEQTQYF.

V and J are TRBV27 and TRBJ2-7; TRBD2 might be the D (5 bases). The CDR3 has 15 residues. Germline CDR1 is MNHEY and CDR2 is SMNVEV (reference sequence). V was shortened by 7 bases and J by 0 bases, with 16 bases between the two germline ends. The CDR3 sequence is CASTLYPGYSYEQYF. In DNA form, the CDR3 reads TGTGCCAGCACCCTTTACCCGGGATACTCCTACGAGCAGTACTTC.

The chain employs TRBV6-6 and TRBJ2-1; D ambiguous. V dropped 0 bases and J dropped 9 bases, with 3 bases sitting between them. CDR1 and CDR2 from the germline V gene are MNHNY and SVGAGI (reference sequence). The CDR3 loop spans 11 amino acids. This chain's CDR3 is CASSYSGEQFF. CDR3 coding DNA: TGTGCCAGCAGTTACTCGGGTGAGCAGTTCTTC.

A word on this clone: The sample contains more than one DNA sequence encoding this CDR3. The rearrangement joins TRBV25-1 to TRBJ2-7; possible D gene TRBD1, 5 bases. The CDR3 consists of 12 residues. Germline assignment: CDR1 MGHDK and CDR2 SYGVNS. The V and J ends lost 5 bases and 2 bases respectively, with 7 bases between them. This chain's CDR3 is CASSRQTYEQYF. In nucleotides, the CDR3 is TGTGCCAGCAGTAGACAGACCTACGAGCAGTACTTC.

This chain's CDR3 is CASTNGGGLNTEAFF. The CDR3 region has the DNA TGCGCCAGCACCAACGGAGGGGGTCTGAACACTGAAGCTTTCTTT. The chain employs TRBV5-1 and TRBJ1-1; a possible D gene is TRBD1 (6 bases). The germline V gene encodes CDR1 SGHRS and CDR2 YFSETQ. This CDR3 region has 15 residues. V was clipped by 6 bases and J by 0 bases, with 15 bases between them.

The rearrangement uses TRBV29-1 and TRBJ2-5; D is possibly TRBD1 (5 bases). Trimming stripped 3 bases from V and 5 bases from J, with 16 bases between. Per the germline V gene, CDR1 is SQVTM and CDR2 is ANQGSEA. This CDR3 contains 14 residues. The CDR3 coding sequence is TGCAGCGTTGAGTTACAGGCGCTTGGGGAGACCCAGTACTTC. Its translation is CSVELQALGETQYF.

The J gene is TRBJ2-1, the V gene TRBV5-1, with 10 bases fitting TRBD2. With V trimmed by 3 bases and J by 1 base, 7 bases remained unmatched. Germline V lookup: CDR1 SGHRS, CDR2 YFSETQ. The CDR3 length is 17 residues. The CDR3 DNA reads as TGCGCCAGCAGCTCCCTAGGTAGCGGGGGGTCCTACAATGAGCAGTTCTTC. It is translated as CASSSLGSGGSYNEQFF.

The chain employs TRBV5-1 and TRBJ2-2; TRBD1 matches 7 bases. Germline trimming cut 8 bases from V and 0 bases from J; bases unmatched to any gene: 4. Germline-derived CDR1 and CDR2 are SGHRS and YFSETQ. The CDR3 consists of 14 residues. CDR3 region: CASKGASNTGELFF. In nucleotides, the CDR3 is TGCGCCAGTAAGGGGGCCTCGAACACCGGGGAGCTGTTTTTT.

CDR3 nucleotides: TGTGCCACCTCACTTACCGGGACAGGGGTCAGCACAGATACGCAGTATTTT. It specifies CATSLTGTGVSTDTQYF. The genes are TRBV2 and TRBJ2-3, with 10 bases identical to TRBD1. V was pared by 10 bases and J by 0 bases, with 13 bases of the junction left unmatched. Looked up from germline, CDR1 is SNHLY and CDR2 is FYNNEI. The CDR3 contains 17 residues.

As to this clone: Other DNA sequences in this sample translate to the same CDR3. CDR3 in amino acids: CASSPTGNTEAFF. CDR3 nucleotides: TGTGCCAGCTCACCAACCGGGAACACTGAAGCTTTCTTT. The rearrangement joins TRBV18 to TRBJ1-1; D gene uncertain. This CDR3 has 13 amino acids. Trimming cost V 2 bases and J 1 base, with 5 bases left between them. Germline CDR1 reads KGHSH; CDR2 reads LQKENI.

The chain uses TRBV5-1 and TRBJ2-7; D tentatively fits TRBD1 or TRBD2 (6 bases each). V gave up 0 bases and J gave up 7 bases, with 14 bases separating them. CDR1 is SGHRS, CDR2 YFSETQ, per germline. The CDR3 spans 14 residues. The CDR3 loop is CASSLDAGGGEQYF. CDR3 DNA sequence: TGCGCCAGCAGCTTGGATGCCGGGGGCGGGGAGCAGTACTTC.

This clone was seen a handful of times. This sequence joins TRBV2 and TRBJ2-7, with TRBD1 as a possible D gene (5 bases). Trimming shortened V by 8 bases and J by 3 bases, and 14 bases separated the two germline ends. CDR1 and CDR2 (germline): SNHLY, FYNNEI. There are 13 residues in the CDR3. The CDR3 bases are TGTGCCAGCGGGGCCAGGGTCGTCTACGAGCAGTACTTC. Protein sequence: CASGARVVYEQYF.

The CDR3 DNA reads TGCGCCAGCAGCTTGGAAAGAATTAGCAATCAGCCCCAGCATTTT. Translated: CASSLERISNQPQHF. The rearrangement links TRBV5-1 to TRBJ1-5; D is uncertain. CDR3 length: 15 amino acids. Trimming left V 0 bases short and J 0 bases short, with 7 bases between. CDR1 is SGHRS, CDR2 YFSETQ, per germline.

This clone was seen only once. This sequence joins TRBV6-1 and TRBJ1-5; TRBD1 matches 9 bases. Per germline, CDR1 MNHNS and CDR2 SASEGT. Unmatched junction bases numbered 9, after V lost 3 bases and J lost 0 bases. CDR3 size: 18 residues. This CDR3 is CASSDGQGPSHSNQPQHF. Here the CDR3 DNA reads TGTGCCAGCAGTGACGGACAGGGGCCGTCTCATAGCAATCAGCCCCAGCATTTT.

In this sample, this clone turned up a few times. The V gene is TRBV29-1, the J gene TRBJ1-4; D ambiguous. V was shortened by 5 bases and J by 7 bases, with 5 bases between the two germline ends. Germline CDR1 SQVTM, CDR2 ANQGSEA. The CDR3 extends over 10 amino acids. The CDR3 nucleotides are TGCAGCGTTTGGGGTGAAAAACTGTTTTTT. As protein: CSVWGEKLFF.

The rearrangement uses TRBV5-4 and TRBJ1-2; maybe TRBD1 (5 bases). This CDR3 has 18 amino acids. Germline V gene lookup returns CDR1 SGHNT and CDR2 YYREEE (reference sequence). The V end lost 4 bases, the J end lost 4 bases, and 26 bases lay between the germline ends. For the CDR3, the DNA is TGTGCCAGCAGCAGGGACCGGCCGGCCCTACAAGACATCTATGGCTACACCTTC. Its protein is CASSRDRPALQDIYGYTF.

The chain links TRBV7-2 to TRBJ2-5; 7 positions agree with TRBD1. The V segment lost 5 bases and the J segment 5 bases; nucleotides outside the gene matches: 8. Germline V gives CDR1 SGHTA, CDR2 FQGNSA. This CDR3 contains 14 residues. The CDR3 nucleotides are TGTGCCAGCAGCCGGACAGGAAGTAGCGAGACCCAGTACTTC. It codes for CASSRTGSSETQYF.

V gene TRBV10-1 combines with J gene TRBJ2-5, with 8 bases aligning to TRBD2. Germline V gene sequence: CDR1 WNHNN, CDR2 SYGVQD (reference sequence). The V segment lost 2 bases and the J segment 1 base; nucleotides outside the gene matches: 6. The CDR3 has 16 amino acids. Written as DNA, the CDR3 is TGCGCCAGCAGTGAGGACGGCGGGGGGTCCCAAGAGACCCAGTACTTC. As protein: CASSEDGGGSQETQYF.

This clone has a handful of counts. This chain connects TRBV7-2 to TRBJ1-1; perhaps TRBD1 as D (6 bases). Germline V CDR1 and CDR2: SGHTA, FQGNSA. V lost 1 base to trimming and J lost 4 bases, with 10 bases between them. This CDR3 spans 14 amino acids. This CDR3 reads CASSLEGGSTEAFF. CDR3 DNA: TGTGCCAGCAGCTTAGAGGGGGGGTCCACTGAAGCTTTCTTT.

This chain joins TRBV9 and TRBJ1-2, with a weak D call TRBD1 (5 bases). CDR1 is SGDLS and CDR2 is YYNGEE in the germline V gene. This CDR3 is 15 amino acids long. V was pared by 5 bases and J by 4 bases, with 18 bases between. As DNA, the CDR3 is TGTGCCAGCAGTAAAGGGGTCAAGGGAACCTATGGCTACACCTTC. This translates into CASSKGVKGTYGYTF.

This clone has only one observation. The rearrangement links TRBV6-6 to TRBJ1-3; D is perhaps TRBD1 (6 bases). Deletions cut 5 bases from V and 1 base from J, with 9 bases between. The germline gives CDR1 MNHNY, CDR2 SVGAGI (reference sequence). The CDR3 sequence is 14 residues long. This CDR3 is CASSPQGSGNTIYF. The CDR3, as DNA: TGTGCCAGCAGTCCACAGGGATCTGGAAACACCATATATTTT.

J is TRBJ1-1 and V is TRBV16; 7 bases match TRBD1. Germline V gene data show CDR1 as KGHSY and CDR2 as FQNENV. The CDR3 sequence is 15 residues long. J lost 1 base, V lost 1 base, and 3 bases had no gene match. The CDR3 nucleotides are TGTGCCAGCAGCCAATTACAGGGGACGAACACTGAAGCTTTCTTT. It codes for CASSQLQGTNTEAFF.

The chain employs TRBV5-1 and TRBJ1-1; 9 bases align to TRBD1. V lost 4 bases and J lost 1; bases outside the gene matches: 5. CDR1 SGHRS and CDR2 YFSETQ come from the germline V gene. The CDR3 sequence is 15 residues long. DNA for the CDR3: TGCGCCAGCAGCATACTACAGGGGGCGAACACTGAAGCTTTCTTT. This translates into CASSILQGANTEAFF.

This clone has a handful of counts. The chain couples TRBV2 to TRBJ1-6; D call uncertain. The CDR3 runs to 11 residues. Trimming stripped 6 bases from V and 7 bases from J, with 4 bases between. The germline V gene encodes CDR1 SNHLY and CDR2 FYNNEI. The CDR3 sequence is CASSGNSPLHF. CDR3 DNA: TGTGCCAGCAGCGGGAATTCACCCCTCCACTTT.

The chain is built from TRBV19 and TRBJ2-2; D is possibly TRBD1 (5 bases). Germline assignment: CDR1 LNHDA and CDR2 SQIVND (reference sequence). The V end lost 8 bases, the J end lost 6 bases, and 16 bases lay between the germline ends. CDR3 length: 14 residues. The chain's CDR3 is CASRTGQRAGELFF. CDR3 DNA: TGTGCCAGTCGTACAGGTCAAAGGGCCGGGGAGCTGTTTTTT.

The rearrangement links TRBV4-1 to TRBJ1-1, with no clear D. This CDR3 spans 17 amino acids. The V end was cut by 1 base, the J end by 3 bases, with 18 bases between. CDR1 MGHRA and CDR2 YSYEKL come from the germline V gene. The CDR3 bases are TGCGCCAGCAGCCAAGGCTCTTGGATGGAGACGCACACTGAAGCTTTCTTT. It is translated as CASSQGSWMETHTEAFF.

This clone was recorded once. The chain carries TRBV5-4 and TRBJ2-7, with D perhaps TRBD1 (6 bases). The CDR3 is 15 residues long. Trimming removed 0 bases at V and 2 bases at J, with 12 bases between. Germline CDR1 SGHNT, CDR2 YYREEE (reference sequence). The CDR3 loop reads CASSLGAGATYEQYF. The CDR3, as DNA: TGTGCCAGCAGCTTGGGCGCAGGGGCAACCTACGAGCAGTACTTC.

The CDR3, as DNA: TGTGCCAGCAGACCTAGGCGGGGGGCAGGTGAAAAACTGTTTTTT. Its protein is CASRPRRGAGEKLFF. This chain joins TRBV2 and TRBJ1-4; possible D gene TRBD1, 6 bases. V lost 6 bases and J lost 7, with 18 bases in between. The germline gives CDR1 SNHLY, CDR2 FYNNEI. There are 15 residues in the CDR3. Full variable domain (missing parts from reference TRBV2 and TRBJ1-4): EPEVTQTPSHQVTQMGQEVILRCVPISNHLYFYWYRQILGQKVEFLVSFYNNEISEKSEIFDDQFSVERPDGSNFTLKIRSTKLEDSAMYFCASRPRRGAGEKLFFGSGTQLSVL.